The next 15 T cell receptor beta chains were all read from a single sample in a study of early T cells in non-severe SARS-CoV-2 infection. TCRdb used MiXCR to reprocess the 5' RACE reads, holding one entry per CDR3 protein. The data contain over 30,000 distinct CDR3 sequences, over 5% of them singletons. The specimen sequenced was whole blood. Receptors were obtained from an adult who was a healthcare worker with PCR-confirmed SARS-CoV-2 infection or an uninfected control (not recorded which).

This clonotype is classed as medium-sized (0.01 to 0.1%). The gene calls are TRBV7-9 and TRBJ1-1; D is undetermined. The CDR3 sequence is 13 residues long. Germline V gives CDR1 SEHNR, CDR2 FQNEAQ (reference sequence). V was trimmed by 6 bases and J by 1 base, leaving 9 bases between them. As DNA, the CDR3 is TGTGCCAGCAGTTTGGGAGAGAACACTGAAGCTTTCTTT. Protein: CASSLGENTEAFF.

The CDR3 here is CASSVGPRGRNNEQFF. The DNA for the CDR3 is TGTGCCAGCAGCGTGGGTCCGCGGGGTCGGAACAATGAGCAGTTCTTC. The V gene is TRBV9, the J gene TRBJ2-1; tentatively, D is TRBD2 (6 bases). V was pared by 2 bases and J by 5 bases, with 17 bases between. CDR1 SGDLS and CDR2 YYNGEE come from the germline V gene. The CDR3 consists of 16 residues.

Only a few counts were recorded for this clonotype. The chain recombines TRBV6-2 or TRBV6-3 with TRBJ2-7, with 8 bases aligning to TRBD1. With V trimmed by 2 bases and J by 2 bases, 5 bases remained unmatched. Germline CDR1 reads MNHEY; CDR2 reads SVGEGT. This CDR3 region has 15 residues. The DNA for the CDR3 is TGTGCCAGCAGTTACCCCCCGGACAGGGCCTACGAGCAGTACTTC. Translation: CASSYPPDRAYEQYF.

This clonotype occurred many times. The gene calls are TRBV29-1 and TRBJ2-7, with 7 bases lining up with TRBD1. Trimming removed 3 bases from V and 5 bases from J; junction bases left unmatched: 4. The CDR3 is made up of 12 amino acids. CDR1 is SQVTM and CDR2 is ANQGSEA in the germline V gene. CDR3 DNA: TGCAGCGTTGAGACAGGGAGTAACGAGCAGTACTTC. Translation gives CSVETGSNEQYF.

This clonotype came up many times. The genes are TRBV29-1 and TRBJ2-1; 7 nucleotides match TRBD1. V trimming: 8 bases; J trimming: 4 bases; junction bases outside the gene matches: 8. The germline V gene has CDR1 SQVTM and CDR2 ANQGSEA. CDR3 length: 13 amino acids. The CDR3 protein is CSTTGALYNEQFF. In DNA form, the CDR3 reads TGCAGCACAACAGGGGCTTTATACAATGAGCAGTTCTTC.

This clonotype was observed a few times. The CDR3 sequence: CASSLQGANSIEAFF. CDR3 sequence (DNA): TGTGCCAGCAGTTTACAGGGGGCGAATTCAATTGAAGCTTTCTTT. This chain joins TRBV27 and TRBJ1-1, with 8 bases matching TRBD1. V lost 2 bases and J lost 7; bases outside the gene matches: 9. Germline CDR1 and CDR2: MNHEY and SMNVEV (reference sequence). This CDR3 region has 15 residues.

There are many counts of this clonotype. The V call is TRBV20-1, the J call TRBJ1-1; TRBD1 might be the D (6 bases). Germline V CDR1 and CDR2: DFQATT, SNEGSKA (reference sequence). V was cut by 6 bases and J by 2 bases, with 13 bases left in between. This CDR3 is 13 amino acids long. CDR3 DNA: TGCAGTGCAGCCGGGACAACTAACACTGAAGCTTTCTTT. It translates to CSAAGTTNTEAFF.

There are many counts of this clonotype. J is TRBJ2-7 and V is TRBV7-2, with D maybe TRBD2 (6 bases). V lost 5 bases, J lost 0 bases, and 17 bases lay in between. CDR1 SGHTA and CDR2 FQGNSA come from the germline V gene. This CDR3 is 16 amino acids long. The CDR3 is CASSLYALALSYEQYF. The CDR3 DNA reads TGTGCCAGCAGCCTCTACGCCCTAGCGCTCTCCTACGAGCAGTACTTC.

This clonotype has just a few counts. The chain links TRBV28 to TRBJ2-7, with D maybe TRBD2 (5 bases). V gave up 2 bases and J gave up 2 bases, with 10 bases separating them. CDR1 MDHEN and CDR2 SYDVKM come from the germline V gene. The length of the CDR3 is 14 residues. CDR3 in amino acids: CASSLRRTPYEQYF. CDR3 coding DNA: TGTGCCAGCAGTTTAAGGCGGACTCCCTACGAGCAGTACTTC.

This clonotype was seen more than once but under ten times. The genes are TRBV6-1 and TRBJ1-6; unclear D gene. Germline-derived CDR1 and CDR2 are MNHNS and SASEGT. Trimming left V 2 bases short and J 2 bases short, with 7 bases between. The CDR3 is 15 residues long. Here the CDR3 DNA reads TGTGCCAGCAGTGAATCGTTGCCCTATAATTCACCCCTCCACTTT. It translates to CASSESLPYNSPLHF.

At least ten counts were recorded for this clonotype. The CDR3 region has the DNA TGTGCCAGCAGCGTAGGTGCTAGCGGGGGCCCCGGGGAGACCCAGTACTTC. It yields the protein CASSVGASGGPGETQYF. J is TRBJ2-5 and V is TRBV9; 10 positions agree with TRBD2. V lost 0 bases, J lost 5 bases, and 10 bases stayed unmatched. Germline V gene lookup returns CDR1 SGDLS and CDR2 YYNGEE. The CDR3 contains 17 residues.

Many counts were recorded for this clonotype. The rearrangement links TRBV27 to TRBJ1-2, with D uncertain. This CDR3 is built from 13 residues. The V gene's germline CDR1 is MNHEY and CDR2 SMNVEV (reference sequence). The V gene lost 8 bases and the J gene lost 0 bases, with 10 bases spanning the gap. The CDR3 sequence: CASSFQPNYGYTF. The DNA for the CDR3 is TGTGCCAGCTCTTTCCAGCCTAACTATGGCTACACCTTC.

This clonotype was counted many times. The chain carries TRBV6-5 and TRBJ2-7; 7 bases align to TRBD1. From germline, CDR1 is MNHEY and CDR2 SVGAGI. V was clipped by 0 bases and J by 3 bases; unmatched bases: 5. The CDR3 spans 15 residues. This CDR3 is CASSYSWDRGYEQYF. The CDR3 bases are TGTGCCAGCAGTTACTCGTGGGACAGAGGCTACGAGCAGTACTTC.

This clonotype was seen repeatedly, ten times or more. V gene TRBV7-2 combines with J gene TRBJ2-3, with D possibly being TRBD2 (6 bases). V lost 5 bases and J 2 bases, leaving 14 bases between the germline ends. The CDR3 loop spans 15 amino acids. Per germline, CDR1 SGHTA and CDR2 FQGNSA. CDR3 amino acids: CASSTGLGTTDTQYF. The DNA for the CDR3 is TGTGCCAGCAGCACGGGACTGGGAACCACAGATACGCAGTATTTT.

This clonotype appeared many times. The chain uses TRBV7-3 and TRBJ2-1, with TRBD2 matching over 13 bases. The CDR3 extends over 16 amino acids. The germline V gene has CDR1 SGHTA and CDR2 FQGTGA. With 3 bases clipped from V and 6 bases from J, the junction kept 5 bases outside the gene matches. The CDR3 DNA sequence: TGTGCCAGCAGCTTCCGGACTAGCGGGGGATTCAATGAGCAGTTCTTC. This gives the protein CASSFRTSGGFNEQFF.